This TCR beta chain was sequenced in a study of technical replicates of blood from a handful of donors. This clone appeared once. Clones were sequenced by immunoSEQ multiplex PCR, and TCRdb holds only the in-frame ones, with some missing. The sample lists approximately 92,000 clones; approximately 96% were seen once. The sequencing input was T cells isolated from PBMCs. The source is a human donor in good health.

CDR3 protein: CASSRVGTGVYEQYF. The CDR3 DNA follows: TGTGCCAGTAGCCGGGTCGGGACAGGGGTCTACGAGCAGTACTTC. J is TRBJ2-7 and V is TRBV19; 10 positions agree with TRBD1. V was pared by 6 bases and J by 3 bases, with 8 bases of the junction left unmatched. Germline V gene data show CDR1 as LNHDA and CDR2 as SQIVND (reference sequence). The CDR3 totals 15 residues.